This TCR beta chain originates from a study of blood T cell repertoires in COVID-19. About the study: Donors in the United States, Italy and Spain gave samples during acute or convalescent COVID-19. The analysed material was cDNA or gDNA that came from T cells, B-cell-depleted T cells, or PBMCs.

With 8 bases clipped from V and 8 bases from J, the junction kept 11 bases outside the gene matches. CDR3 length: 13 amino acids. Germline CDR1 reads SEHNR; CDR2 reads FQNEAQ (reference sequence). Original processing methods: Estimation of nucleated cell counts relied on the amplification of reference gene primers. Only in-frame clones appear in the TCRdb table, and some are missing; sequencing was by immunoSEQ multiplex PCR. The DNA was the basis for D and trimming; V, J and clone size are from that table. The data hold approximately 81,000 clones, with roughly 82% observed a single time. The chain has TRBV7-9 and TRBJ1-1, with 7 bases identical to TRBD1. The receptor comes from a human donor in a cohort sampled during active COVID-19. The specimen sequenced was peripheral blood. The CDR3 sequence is CASAREQGSEAFF. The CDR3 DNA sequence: TGTGCCAGCGCCCGTGAACAGGGGTCGGAAGCTTTCTTT.